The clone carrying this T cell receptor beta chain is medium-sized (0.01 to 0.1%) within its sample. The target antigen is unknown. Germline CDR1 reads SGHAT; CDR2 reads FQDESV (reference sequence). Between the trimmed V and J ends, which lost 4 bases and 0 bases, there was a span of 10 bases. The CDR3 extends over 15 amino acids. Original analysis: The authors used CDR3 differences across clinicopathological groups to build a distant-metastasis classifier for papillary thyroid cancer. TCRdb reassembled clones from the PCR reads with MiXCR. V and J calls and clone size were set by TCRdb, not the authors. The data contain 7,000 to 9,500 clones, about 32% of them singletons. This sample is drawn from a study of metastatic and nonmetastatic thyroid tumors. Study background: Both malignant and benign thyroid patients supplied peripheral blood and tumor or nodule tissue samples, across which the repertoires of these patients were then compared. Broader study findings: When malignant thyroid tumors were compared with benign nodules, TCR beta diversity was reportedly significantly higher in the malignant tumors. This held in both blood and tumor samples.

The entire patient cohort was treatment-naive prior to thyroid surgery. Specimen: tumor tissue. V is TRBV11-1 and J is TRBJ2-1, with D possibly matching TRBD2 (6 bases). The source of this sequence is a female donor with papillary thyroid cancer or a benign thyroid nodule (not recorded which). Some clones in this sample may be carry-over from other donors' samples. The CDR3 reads CASSSVGGSYNEQFF. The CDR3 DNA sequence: TGTGCCAGCAGCTCTGTGGGGGGCTCCTACAATGAGCAGTTCTTC.